This TCR beta chain was sequenced in a study of cytomegalovirus exposure and HLA in healthy donors. The CDR3 is made up of 15 amino acids. CDR1 is SGHRS and CDR2 is YFSETQ in the germline V gene. J lost 3 bases, V lost 4 bases, and 3 bases had no gene match. PCR involved 60 Vbeta and 13 Jbeta primers. Clones were sequenced by immunoSEQ multiplex PCR, and TCRdb holds only the in-frame ones, with some missing. The table lists 100,000 to 150,000 clones, around 77% of them singletons. The rearrangement uses TRBV5-1 and TRBJ2-3, with 12 bases fitting TRBD2. The clonotype was recovered from a young man in good health and CMV-seropositive. Sequenced input: PBMCs. The CDR3 DNA reads as TGCGCCAGCAGCGGGGGACTAGCGGGTACAGATACGCAGTATTTT. It translates to CASSGGLAGTDTQYF.